The 4 T cell receptor beta chains below all came from one sample that was sequenced in a study of high-grade serous ovarian cancer treatment subgroups. Tumor samples were obtained before definitive surgery or chemotherapy. Data came from immunoSEQ multiplex PCR; TCRdb stores just in-frame clones and leaves some out. The profile shows around 30,000 clones, around four fifths of them singletons. Specimen: tumor tissue. These receptors all stem from a human donor with high-grade serous ovarian cancer.

The gene calls are TRBV27 and TRBJ2-3, with 8 bases identical to TRBD2. Germline CDR1 is MNHEY and CDR2 is SMNVEV (reference sequence). CDR3 length equals 18 residues. V lost 0 bases and J lost 4; bases outside the gene matches: 12. Here the CDR3 reads CASSLSNRLARGPDTQYF. For the CDR3, the DNA is TGTGCCAGCAGTTTATCCAACCGACTAGCGAGAGGGCCAGATACGCAGTATTTT.

The V and J genes are TRBV30 and TRBJ1-4, with D tentatively TRBD1 (5 bases). This CDR3 is 14 amino acids long. Germline V CDR1 and CDR2: GTSNPN, SVGIG (reference sequence). Trimming removed 3 bases at V and 3 bases at J, with 11 bases between. The CDR3 DNA is TGTGCCTGGAGAGGAGGGGTGGCTAATGAAAAACTGTTTTTT. Translating gives CAWRGGVANEKLFF.

CDR3 loop: CASSFGFDEQFF. The CDR3 DNA reads as TGTGCCAGCAGCTTTGGGTTTGATGAGCAGTTCTTC. This chain connects TRBV5-4 to TRBJ2-1; D is unresolved. Trimming shortened V by 2 bases and J by 8 bases, and 8 bases separated the two germline ends. Germline CDR1 and CDR2: SGHNT and YYREEE (reference sequence). The CDR3 extends over 12 amino acids.

The rearrangement links TRBV6-5 to TRBJ1-1, with no clear D. V lost 5 bases to trimming and J lost 2 bases, with 3 bases between them. Looked up from germline, CDR1 is MNHEY and CDR2 is SVGAGI. The CDR3 consists of 11 residues. CDR3 residues: CASSRNTEAFF. CDR3 DNA: TGTGCCAGCAGTCGTAACACTGAAGCTTTCTTT.